What follows are 17 T cell receptor beta chains derived from one specimen sequenced in a study of neurological immune-mediated disorders. TCRdb re-analysed the 5' RACE reads in MiXCR, keeping a single row per CDR3 protein. The sample has 35,000 to 45,000 distinct CDR3 sequences; less than 15% are singletons. The sample was PBMCs. The source is a woman between 50 and 59 years old with HTLV-1-associated myelopathy (HAM/TSP).

This clonotype was seen repeatedly, ten times or more. This chain links TRBV20-1 with TRBJ1-1, with 8 bases aligning to TRBD1. CDR3 length equals 14 residues. V lost 6 bases and J lost 1; bases outside the gene matches: 7. Germline assignment: CDR1 DFQATT and CDR2 SNEGSKA (reference sequence). In nucleotides, the CDR3 is TGCAGTGCCCGGACAGGGCTGGAGAACACTGAAGCTTTCTTT. Translation: CSARTGLENTEAFF.

This clonotype was recorded at least ten times. The J gene is TRBJ1-5, the V gene TRBV20-1; tentatively, D is TRBD1 (6 bases). CDR1 DFQATT and CDR2 SNEGSKA come from the germline V gene (reference sequence). The V gene lost 6 bases and the J gene lost 1 base, with 22 bases spanning the gap. This CDR3 spans 17 amino acids. CDR3: CSAQRGRGSRSNQPQHF. DNA for the CDR3: TGCAGTGCCCAGAGGGGGAGGGGCTCGAGGAGCAATCAGCCCCAGCATTTT.

This clonotype rates as medium-sized. The chain links TRBV5-1 to TRBJ2-1; no clear D. V was trimmed by 0 bases and J by 5 bases, leaving 9 bases between them. Germline-derived CDR1 and CDR2 are SGHRS and YFSETQ. The CDR3 spans 14 residues. CDR3 protein: CASSLDSINNEQFF. Here the CDR3 DNA reads TGCGCCAGCAGCTTGGACAGTATCAACAATGAGCAGTTCTTC.

The table lists this clonotype with many counts. This chain links TRBV5-1 with TRBJ1-3; D call uncertain. Trimming removed 5 bases from V and 8 bases from J, with 8 bases in between. CDR3 size: 11 residues. The germline CDR1 and CDR2 sequences are SGHRS and YFSETQ. CDR3 bases: TGCGCCAGCAGAATATATTACACCATATATTTT. It encodes CASRIYYTIYF.

Many counts were recorded for this clonotype. The chain employs TRBV7-6 and TRBJ2-5, with D unresolved. Germline V gene sequence: CDR1 SGHVS, CDR2 FNYEAQ. With 3 bases removed from V and 2 bases from J, the gap between germline ends came to 10 bases. The CDR3 is 14 amino acids. CDR3 protein: CASSLQAGQETQYF. CDR3 DNA sequence: TGTGCCAGCAGCTTGCAGGCAGGTCAAGAGACCCAGTACTTC.

This clonotype was seen ten or more times. The J gene is TRBJ1-4, the V gene TRBV6-5, with 8 bases aligning to TRBD1. V dropped 5 bases and J dropped 8; count of bases not matched to a gene: 7. The CDR3 totals 14 residues. Germline values: CDR1 MNHEY, CDR2 SVGAGI. The CDR3 loop reads CASSNRGGREKLFF. In DNA form, the CDR3 reads TGTGCCAGCAGTAACAGGGGGGGTCGAGAAAAACTGTTTTTT.

This clonotype was counted at least ten times. The V and J genes are TRBV5-1 and TRBJ2-3; the D gene is possibly TRBD2 (6 bases). Trimming pared 1 base from V and 0 bases from J, leaving 9 bases between. The germline CDR1 and CDR2 sequences are SGHRS and YFSETQ. The CDR3 has 15 residues. CDR3 amino acids: CASSLNGGSTDTQYF. In nucleotides, the CDR3 is TGCGCCAGCAGCTTGAACGGGGGAAGCACAGATACGCAGTATTTT.

The J gene is TRBJ1-1, the V gene TRBV2; D gene unclear. Looked up from germline, CDR1 is SNHLY and CDR2 is FYNNEI. Trimming took 6 bases from V and 1 from J, leaving 12 bases between them. This CDR3 is built from 14 residues. The CDR3 DNA reads as TGTGCCAGCAGCCCGGGCGAGGAGAACACTGAAGCTTTCTTT. It encodes CASSPGEENTEAFF.

This clonotype was seen ten or more times. The chain couples TRBV5-1 to TRBJ2-2; 9 bases are a match to TRBD2. Germline V gene data show CDR1 as SGHRS and CDR2 as YFSETQ. With 0 bases clipped from V and 7 bases from J, the junction kept 7 bases outside the gene matches. This CDR3 is built from 16 residues. Written as DNA, the CDR3 is TGCGCCAGCAGCTTGGCCGTGCGGGGGGGCTACGGGGAGCTGTTTTTT. This translates into CASSLAVRGGYGELFF.

This clonotype was seen many times. The gene calls are TRBV4-2 and TRBJ2-2; D gene unclear. Trimming shortened V by 4 bases and J by 4 bases, and 1 base separated the two germline ends. The CDR3 is 11 amino acids. In germline, CDR1 is LGHNA, CDR2 YNFKEQ. DNA of the CDR3: TGTGCCAGCAGCCGCACCGGGGAGCTGTTTTTT. Protein: CASSRTGELFF.

The chain uses TRBV5-8 and TRBJ2-7; TRBD1 might be the D (5 bases). CDR1 is SGHTS and CDR2 is YDEGEE in the germline V gene. This CDR3 has 13 amino acids. The CDR3 DNA sequence: TGTGCAATCCGCAGGTCAGGGCTCTACGAGCAGTACTTC. Protein: CAIRRSGLYEQYF.

Many counts were recorded for this clonotype. The chain has TRBV10-3 and TRBJ1-1; unclear D gene. V dropped 3 bases and J dropped 2 bases, with 10 bases sitting between them. The CDR3 is 14 amino acids. Germline-derived CDR1 and CDR2 are ENHRY and SYGVKD. The CDR3 reads CAISDGQANTEAFF. The CDR3 DNA follows: TGTGCCATCAGTGACGGTCAGGCTAACACTGAAGCTTTCTTT.

This clonotype was found many times. The V call is TRBV7-9, the J call TRBJ1-1; D not certain. This CDR3 region has 12 residues. The germline CDR1 and CDR2 sequences are SEHNR and FQNEAQ (reference sequence). Trimming took off 4 bases at V and 10 bases at J, with 13 bases between the two ends. The CDR3 bases are TGTGCCAGCAGCTCCGTAGAAGGATCAGCTTTCTTT. Amino acid sequence: CASSSVEGSAFF.

This clonotype was counted many times. The V and J genes are TRBV27 and TRBJ2-3, with a weak D call TRBD2 (6 bases). Germline V lookup: CDR1 MNHEY, CDR2 SMNVEV (reference sequence). CDR3 length equals 16 residues. V lost 5 bases, J lost 0 bases, and 15 bases lay in between. The CDR3 loop is CASSSQRATSTDTQYF. In DNA form, the CDR3 reads TGTGCCAGCAGTAGCCAGCGGGCCACTAGCACAGATACGCAGTATTTT.

This clonotype was observed at least ten times. The rearrangement joins TRBV4-2 to TRBJ2-1; 12 bases agree with TRBD2. V was clipped by 1 base and J by 8 bases; unmatched bases: 9. Germline V gene sequence: CDR1 LGHNA, CDR2 YNFKEQ. The CDR3 runs to 17 residues. The CDR3 sequence is CASSQAGLAGGYDEQFF. The CDR3, as DNA: TGTGCCAGCAGCCAAGCTGGTCTAGCGGGGGGGTACGATGAGCAGTTCTTC.

The sample holds many counts of this clonotype. The chain carries TRBV20-1 and TRBJ2-3, with TRBD2 matching over 8 bases. The CDR3 loop spans 13 amino acids. Trimming removed 4 bases from V and 4 bases from J; junction bases left unmatched: 4. Germline V gene data show CDR1 as DFQATT and CDR2 as SNEGSKA (reference sequence). The DNA for the CDR3 is TGCAGTGCTACACGGGGGGGCTCAGATACGCAGTATTTT. Translated: CSATRGGSDTQYF.

The sample holds many counts of this clonotype. This chain connects TRBV24-1 to TRBJ1-2; D is unclear. V was shortened by 2 bases and J by 2 bases, with 2 bases between the two germline ends. Germline lookup yields CDR1 KGHDR and CDR2 SFDVKD. The CDR3 consists of 12 residues. CDR3 sequence (DNA): TGTGCCACCAGTGATTCCAACTATGGCTACACCTTC. Protein: CATSDSNYGYTF.